Below are 21 T cell receptor beta chains sequenced from a single sample in a study of blood T cell repertoires in COVID-19 (dated by TCRdb to the early 2020s). The protocol used for the library was the immunoSEQ multiplex PCR assay. The immuneACCESS repertoire file appears here via TCRdb, limited to in-frame rearrangements. These files lack a portion of the clones; in checked studies, under half of the deficit traces to unresolved V genes, and the cause of the others is not known. Counted in this sample were some 150,000 clones; 88% of them appeared once. The ten largest clonotypes hold roughly 2.1% of the sample. Sequenced sample: peripheral blood. The receptor source for this set is a human donor in a cohort sampled during active COVID-19.

The CDR3 here is CASRGLAGNYEQYF. CDR3 coding DNA: TGTGCCAGCAGGGGGCTAGCGGGAAACTACGAGCAGTACTTC. This chain links TRBV2 with TRBJ2-7; 9 bases map to TRBD2. Losses at the gene ends were 6 bases for V and 3 bases for J; bases not matched to a gene: 6. There are 14 residues in the CDR3. Germline CDR1 reads SNHLY; CDR2 reads FYNNEI.

This clone occurred once. This chain connects TRBV28 to TRBJ2-2, with 10 positions matching TRBD1. V shed 3 bases, J shed 4 bases, and the junction held 2 bases outside the gene matches. Germline CDR1 MDHEN, CDR2 SYDVKM. The CDR3 contains 15 residues. Here the CDR3 reads CASSFGTGVTGELFF. DNA for the CDR3: TGTGCCAGCAGTTTTGGGACAGGGGTCACCGGGGAGCTGTTTTTT. The variable domain in full, completed from reference TRBV28 and TRBJ2-2, reads DVKVTQSSRYLVKRTGEKVFLECVQDMDHENMFWYRQDPGLGLRLIYFSYDVKMKEKGDIPEGYSVSREKKERFSLILESASTNQTSMYLCASSFGTGVTGELFFGEGSRLTVL.

The V call is TRBV4-2, the J call TRBJ2-2, with 7 bases that match TRBD1. With 0 bases clipped from V and 1 base from J, the junction kept 5 bases outside the gene matches. CDR1 is LGHNA, CDR2 YNFKEQ, per germline. There are 17 residues in the CDR3. The CDR3 reads CASSQDLRTGNTGELFF. For the CDR3, the DNA is TGTGCCAGCAGCCAAGATCTGCGGACAGGGAACACCGGGGAGCTGTTTTTT.

The chain couples TRBV19 to TRBJ2-3, with D tentatively TRBD1 (7 bases). CDR1 and CDR2 (germline): LNHDA, SQIVND (reference sequence). Trimming left V 5 bases short and J 0 bases short, with 15 bases between. CDR3 length equals 16 residues. The DNA of the CDR3 is TGTGCCAGTAGTTCCATACAGGGGACTAGCACAGATACGCAGTATTTT. Translation: CASSSIQGTSTDTQYF.

This clone was counted between two and nine times. The chain has TRBV6-2 or TRBV6-3 and TRBJ1-2; no clear D gene. From germline, CDR1 is MNHEY and CDR2 SVGEGT. Trimming took off 2 bases at V and 5 bases at J, with 6 bases between the two ends. This CDR3 is 12 amino acids long. The CDR3 DNA is TGTGCCAGCAGTTACGGGAGTTATGGCTACACCTTC. It codes for CASSYGSYGYTF.

The rearrangement joins TRBV27 to TRBJ1-5; weak D call: TRBD1 (5 bases). Germline CDR1 reads MNHEY; CDR2 reads SMNVEV (reference sequence). Trimming removed 2 bases from V and 4 bases from J, with 15 bases in between. CDR3 length equals 16 residues. CDR3 sequence reads: CASSLKGLGGNQPQHF. The CDR3 DNA sequence: TGTGCCAGCAGTTTAAAAGGGCTCGGGGGGAATCAGCCCCAGCATTTT.

V and J are TRBV28 and TRBJ2-5, with a tentative D call TRBD2 (6 bases). V dropped 3 bases and J dropped 3 bases, with 14 bases sitting between them. CDR3 length equals 15 residues. Germline CDR1 MDHEN, CDR2 SYDVKM. The CDR3 nucleotides read TGTGCCAGCAGTTTGGGGGGAAGGGGAGAAGAGACCCAGTACTTC. It is translated as CASSLGGRGEETQYF.

V is TRBV25-1 and J is TRBJ1-2, with D unresolved. The CDR3 extends over 15 amino acids. Germline V gene lookup returns CDR1 MGHDK and CDR2 SYGVNS. Trimming took off 3 bases at V and 2 bases at J, with 13 bases between the two ends. The CDR3 sequence: CASSEYGTINYGYTF. The CDR3 nucleotides read TGTGCCAGCAGTGAGTATGGCACCATAAACTATGGCTACACCTTC.

This clone has only a few counts. This chain joins TRBV20-1 and TRBJ1-6; weak D call: TRBD1 (5 bases). Trimming took 3 bases from V and 10 from J, leaving 16 bases between them. Germline V gene lookup returns CDR1 DFQATT and CDR2 SNEGSKA (reference sequence). This CDR3 contains 14 residues. CDR3 DNA sequence: TGCAGTGCTAGTGTCAGGGATGAAGGCTCACCCCTCCACTTT. Translating it yields CSASVRDEGSPLHF.

J is TRBJ1-3 and V is TRBV5-5; D remains ambiguous. CDR1 and CDR2 from the germline V gene are SGHKS and YYEKEE (reference sequence). The CDR3 length is 16 residues. The V end lost 0 bases, the J end lost 0 bases, and 10 bases lay between the germline ends. CDR3 region: CASSLGAGISGNTIYF. Here the CDR3 DNA reads TGTGCCAGCAGCTTGGGGGCGGGAATCTCTGGAAACACCATATATTTT.

J is TRBJ2-3 and V is TRBV10-3, with 11 bases fitting TRBD2. This CDR3 is 16 amino acids long. Germline V lookup: CDR1 ENHRY, CDR2 SYGVKD. The V segment lost 5 bases and the J segment 6 bases; nucleotides outside the gene matches: 10. The CDR3 is CAISRQLAGEGDTQYF. The DNA of the CDR3 is TGTGCCATCAGTCGTCAACTAGCGGGGGAAGGGGATACGCAGTATTTT.

The rearrangement joins TRBV9 to TRBJ2-3; 9 nucleotides line up with TRBD2. In germline, CDR1 is SGDLS, CDR2 YYNGEE. The CDR3 has 16 amino acids. V dropped 2 bases and J dropped 3; count of bases not matched to a gene: 7. The CDR3 DNA reads TGTGCCAGCAGCGTCTTGGGGCGGGGGGGGACAGATACGCAGTATTTT. Translated: CASSVLGRGGTDTQYF.

The rearrangement joins TRBV28 to TRBJ2-5; possible D gene TRBD2, 6 bases. The CDR3 totals 14 residues. Germline-derived CDR1 and CDR2 are MDHEN and SYDVKM. V was clipped by 5 bases and J by 5 bases, with 15 bases between them. CDR3 residues: CASSPGGPQETQYF. The CDR3 DNA sequence: TGTGCCAGCAGTCCCGGAGGGCCACAGGAGACCCAGTACTTC.

This rearrangement joins TRBV28 to TRBJ1-1; D might be TRBD1 (5 bases). In germline, CDR1 is MDHEN, CDR2 SYDVKM. The CDR3 runs 19 residues. Between the trimmed V and J ends, which lost 3 bases and 0 bases, there was a span of 23 bases. As DNA, the CDR3 is TGTGCCAGCAGTTTCCCCCGTCGTTCCAGGGAAACCCTGAACACTGAAGCTTTCTTT. This translates into CASSFPRRSRETLNTEAFF.

The gene calls are TRBV2 and TRBJ1-6; D unresolved. Trimming pared 5 bases from V and 7 bases from J, leaving 3 bases between. The CDR3 runs to 11 residues. Germline CDR1 is SNHLY and CDR2 is FYNNEI. CDR3 sequence: CASSLNSPLHF. For the CDR3, the DNA is TGTGCCAGCAGTCTAAATTCACCCCTCCACTTT. The whole variable domain, remainder taken from reference TRBV2 and TRBJ1-6, is EPEVTQTPSHQVTQMGQEVILRCVPISNHLYFYWYRQILGQKVEFLVSFYNNEISEKSEIFDDQFSVERPDGSNFTLKIRSTKLEDSAMYFCASSLNSPLHFGNGTRLTVT.

The rearrangement joins TRBV5-1 to TRBJ2-7; TRBD1 matches at 11 bases. CDR1 is SGHRS, CDR2 YFSETQ, per germline. This CDR3 spans 13 amino acids. The V gene end was trimmed by 5 bases and the J gene end by 5 bases; junction bases not matched to a gene: 3. Written as DNA, the CDR3 is TGCGCCAGCAGTATGGGACAGGGGGACGAGCAGTACTTC. It encodes CASSMGQGDEQYF.

The gene calls are TRBV4-3 and TRBJ1-3; 11 nucleotides line up with TRBD1. The CDR3 has 17 residues. V dropped 0 bases and J dropped 8; count of bases not matched to a gene: 9. Germline values: CDR1 LGHNA, CDR2 YSLEER. CDR3 loop: CASSQDPGTGGTDTIYF. DNA for the CDR3: TGCGCCAGCAGCCAAGATCCTGGGACAGGGGGGACAGACACCATATATTTT.

The CDR3 sequence: CASRGTGRTYEQYF. For the CDR3, the DNA is TGTGCCAGCAGAGGGACAGGGAGAACCTACGAGCAGTACTTC. The gene calls are TRBV5-6 and TRBJ2-7; TRBD1 matches 9 bases. The V gene end was trimmed by 5 bases and the J gene end by 2 bases; junction bases not matched to a gene: 5. CDR1 is SGHDT, CDR2 YYEEEE, per germline. The CDR3 runs to 14 residues.

This clone has only a few counts. Here the CDR3 DNA reads TGTGCCAGCAGCCTCGGCGGCACCTACGAGCAGTACTTC. Its protein product is CASSLGGTYEQYF. The chain joins TRBV5-5 to TRBJ2-7; D not resolved. Trimming took 4 bases from V and 2 from J, leaving 10 bases between them. This CDR3 has 13 amino acids. Germline V CDR1 and CDR2: SGHKS, YYEKEE (reference sequence).

The chain employs TRBV27 and TRBJ2-7, with 13 bases matching TRBD2. The CDR3 runs to 16 residues. V shed 8 bases, J shed 5 bases, and the junction held 12 bases outside the gene matches. The germline CDR1 and CDR2 sequences are MNHEY and SMNVEV (reference sequence). The CDR3 DNA follows: TGTGCCAGCGGCATATTGGGACTAGCGGGATCCCACGAGCAGTACTTC. Its protein product is CASGILGLAGSHEQYF.

The gene calls are TRBV5-1 and TRBJ2-7; a possible D gene is TRBD2 (6 bases). The CDR3 is made up of 14 amino acids. Germline V CDR1 and CDR2: SGHRS, YFSETQ. Deletions cut 0 bases from V and 2 bases from J, with 9 bases between. The CDR3 coding sequence is TGCGCCAGCAGCTTGGATAGCGGACCCTACGAGCAGTACTTC. Amino acid sequence: CASSLDSGPYEQYF.